These 5 T cell receptor beta chains were sequenced from one sample in a study of blood T cell repertoires in COVID-19. This table comes from immunoSEQ multiplex PCR, and its TCRdb copy is limited to in-frame clones, with some not included. Seen here are some 52,000 clones, roughly nine tenths observed once, and the top ten hold 4% to 6%. Sequencing was done on a sample of peripheral blood. The receptors shown here come from a man aged 55 to 69 with active COVID-19.

The gene calls are TRBV6-2 or TRBV6-3 and TRBJ1-2; D unclear. V lost 0 bases to trimming and J lost 5 bases, with 10 bases between them. The V gene's germline CDR1 is MNHEY and CDR2 SVGEGT. The CDR3 is made up of 14 amino acids. For the CDR3, the DNA is TGTGCCAGCAGTTACTCGTGGCAGAGGTATGGCTACACCTTC. It is translated as CASSYSWQRYGYTF.

The chain employs TRBV19 and TRBJ2-1, with 7 bases aligning to TRBD1. There are 18 residues in the CDR3. V was clipped by 6 bases and J by 4 bases; unmatched bases: 18. Germline assignment: CDR1 LNHDA and CDR2 SQIVND (reference sequence). CDR3 protein: CASSKDAPGTVGYNEQFF. CDR3 in DNA: TGTGCCAGTAGCAAAGATGCCCCCGGGACAGTGGGATACAATGAGCAGTTCTTC.

The genes are TRBV5-4 and TRBJ2-7; D may be TRBD2 (6 bases). In germline, CDR1 is SGHNT, CDR2 YYREEE (reference sequence). V dropped 0 bases and J dropped 1 base, with 14 bases sitting between them. This CDR3 region has 16 residues. CDR3 coding DNA: TGTGCCAGCAGCTTGGGGAGTGGCGGGGATTCCTACGAGCAGTACTTC. As protein: CASSLGSGGDSYEQYF. Together with reference TRBV5-4 and TRBJ2-7, the CDR3 gives the full variable domain: ETGVTQSPTHLIKTRGQQVTLRCSSQSGHNTVSWYQQALGQGPQFIFQYYREEENGRGNFPPRFSGLQFPNYSSELNVNALELDDSALYLCASSLGSGGDSYEQYFGPGTRLTVT.

This chain links TRBV19 with TRBJ2-1, with 10 bases lining up with TRBD2. The CDR3 runs to 14 residues. Trimming cost V 9 bases and J 4 bases; bases outside gene matches: 6. Germline-derived CDR1 and CDR2 are LNHDA and SQIVND (reference sequence). The CDR3 region has the DNA TGTGCCAGGGGGGGACTAGCGAATTACAATGAGCAGTTCTTC. Protein sequence: CARGGLANYNEQFF.

The chain employs TRBV11-2 and TRBJ2-5; TRBD2 aligns across 12 bases. Germline V gene lookup returns CDR1 SGHAT and CDR2 FQNNGV. The CDR3 has 15 residues. The V gene end was trimmed by 5 bases and the J gene end by 5 bases; junction bases not matched to a gene: 6. The CDR3 reads CASSRLAGGPETQYF. CDR3 bases: TGTGCCAGCAGCCGGCTAGCGGGAGGGCCGGAGACCCAGTACTTC.